What follows are 28 T cell receptor beta chains derived from one specimen sequenced in a study of cytomegalovirus exposure and HLA in healthy donors. Primers included in the PCR were 60 Vbeta and 13 Jbeta primers. Data came from immunoSEQ multiplex PCR; TCRdb stores just in-frame clones and leaves some out. The sample includes under 250,000 clones, around 79% of them seen just once. The sample comprised PBMCs. Receptor source: a woman aged 30 to 39 in good health and CMV-seropositive.

This clone was recorded a few times. The chain carries TRBV11-2 and TRBJ2-5; D is possibly TRBD2 (7 bases). The CDR3 covers 17 residues. The V end lost 0 bases, the J end lost 5 bases, and 19 bases lay between the germline ends. CDR1 is SGHAT and CDR2 is FQNNGV in the germline V gene. CDR3 DNA: TGTGCCAGCAGCTTAGATCGACTTGGTAGGGGGGGCGAGACCCAGTACTTC. It yields the protein CASSLDRLGRGGETQYF.

The chain joins TRBV21-1 to TRBJ1-1; TRBD1, the table's D call, lacks a check against the DNA. TRBV21-1 is a pseudogene segment. The CDR3 sequence is 14 residues long. This CDR3 reads CASSKGQDNTEAFF. The CDR3 DNA sequence: TGTGCCAGCAGCAAAGGACAGGACAACACTGAAGCTTTCTTT.

The chain employs TRBV7-9 and TRBJ1-2, with D maybe TRBD1 (6 bases). CDR1 SEHNR and CDR2 FQNEAQ come from the germline V gene (reference sequence). CDR3 length: 14 amino acids. Trimming took off 5 bases at V and 4 bases at J, with 14 bases between the two ends. CDR3 DNA: TGTGCCAGCAGCCGCAGGGGAGAAGGCTATGGCTACACCTTC. Amino acids: CASSRRGEGYGYTF.

This rearrangement joins TRBV7-7 to TRBJ2-1; D not certain. Germline V gene lookup returns CDR1 SSHAT and CDR2 FNYEAQ (reference sequence). The CDR3 has 13 amino acids. Between the trimmed V and J ends, which lost 1 base and 5 bases, there was a span of 6 bases. In nucleotides, the CDR3 is TGTGCCAGCAGCTTAGGTCGGGACAATGAGCAGTTCTTC. It specifies CASSLGRDNEQFF.

This clone was observed a single time. This sequence joins TRBV9 and TRBJ2-1; 7 bases are a match to TRBD1. The V segment lost 6 bases and the J segment 10 bases; nucleotides outside the gene matches: 19. Per germline, CDR1 SGDLS and CDR2 YYNGEE. This CDR3 spans 16 amino acids. The DNA of the CDR3 is TGTGCCAGCACCATAGGTTCCACAGGGGATCGGATAGAGCAGTTCTTC. Encoded protein: CASTIGSTGDRIEQFF. Together with reference TRBV9 and TRBJ2-1, the CDR3 gives the full variable domain: DSGVTQTPKHLITATGQRVTLRCSPRSGDLSVYWYQQSLDQGLQFLIQYYNGEERAKGNILERFSAQQFPDLHSELNLSSLELGDSALYFCASTIGSTGDRIEQFFGPGTRLTVL.

This rearrangement joins TRBV7-9 to TRBJ1-6, with TRBD1 matching 7 bases. This CDR3 is built from 14 residues. After removal of 7 bases from V and 5 bases from J, the junction contained 5 bases not matched to a gene. Germline V gives CDR1 SEHNR, CDR2 FQNEAQ (reference sequence). The CDR3 sequence is CASNKDRDNSPLHF. CDR3 bases: TGTGCCAGCAACAAAGACAGGGATAATTCACCCCTCCACTTT.

This rearrangement joins TRBV4-3 to TRBJ1-5; D is ambiguous. V was clipped by 4 bases and J by 0 bases, with 7 bases between them. CDR1 and CDR2 from the germline V gene are LGHNA and YSLEER. The CDR3 has 14 residues. CDR3 nucleotide sequence: TGCGCCAGCAGCCCACAAGATAGCAATCAGCCCCAGCATTTT. This sequence encodes CASSPQDSNQPQHF.

The chain combines TRBV5-1 with TRBJ2-7; 8 positions match TRBD2. The V segment lost 4 bases and the J segment 1 base; nucleotides outside the gene matches: 13. Looked up from germline, CDR1 is SGHRS and CDR2 is YFSETQ. This CDR3 is 17 amino acids long. CDR3: CASSLTIAGHMSYEQYF. As DNA, the CDR3 is TGCGCCAGCAGCCTTACTATAGCGGGGCATATGTCCTACGAGCAGTACTTC.

This chain uses TRBV5-6 with TRBJ2-7, with D perhaps matching TRBD2 (6 bases). The length of the CDR3 is 19 residues. The germline gives CDR1 SGHDT, CDR2 YYEEEE. Trimming removed 1 base from V and 6 bases from J, with 29 bases in between. This CDR3 reads CASSLWHHRDFLRYGEQYF. DNA of the CDR3: TGTGCCAGCAGCTTGTGGCATCACCGGGACTTCCTCCGTTACGGCGAGCAGTACTTC.

As DNA, the CDR3 is TGTGCTAGTGGTTCCGGCGGGCTCTCCTACAATGAGCAGTTCTTC. Its protein is CASGSGGLSYNEQFF. V gene TRBV12-5 combines with J gene TRBJ2-1; TRBD2 might be the D (5 bases). V lost 4 bases to trimming and J lost 0 bases, with 10 bases between them. The CDR3 runs 15 residues. CDR1 is LGHNT, CDR2 FRNRAP, per germline.

This rearrangement joins TRBV7-9 to TRBJ1-1; a weak D match, TRBD1 (6 bases). The V gene lost 3 bases and the J gene lost 3 bases, with 11 bases spanning the gap. CDR1 and CDR2 from the germline V gene are SEHNR and FQNEAQ (reference sequence). CDR3 length equals 14 residues. CDR3 nucleotide sequence: TGTGCCAGCAGCTTGAGGGGGAGGGACACTGAAGCTTTCTTT. It specifies CASSLRGRDTEAFF. The full variable domain, with the rest looked up from reference TRBV7-9 and TRBJ1-1, is DTGVSQNPRHKITKRGQNVTFRCDPISEHNRLYWYRQTLGQGPEFLTYFQNEAQLEKSRLLSDRFSAERPKGSFSTLEIQRTEQGDSAMYLCASSLRGRDTEAFFGQGTRLTVV.

A few counts support this clone. This chain joins TRBV10-3 and TRBJ2-7; 10 bases map to TRBD1. This CDR3 contains 14 residues. The junction had 8 bases not matched to a gene; V was cut back by 6 bases and J by 6 bases. The germline CDR1 and CDR2 sequences are ENHRY and SYGVKD. In DNA, the CDR3 is TGTGCCATCAGGTCCGGGACAGGGGACCTCGAGCAGTACTTC. Amino acids: CAIRSGTGDLEQYF.

The CDR3 sequence: CASTPDRTYNSPLHF. The CDR3 coding sequence is TGTGCCAGCACCCCTGACAGGACCTATAATTCACCCCTCCACTTT. The chain carries TRBV6-5 and TRBJ1-6, with a possible D match to TRBD1 (6 bases). The V gene lost 7 bases and the J gene lost 2 bases, with 12 bases spanning the gap. The CDR3 is made up of 15 amino acids. Germline loops: CDR1 MNHEY, CDR2 SVGAGI.

This rearrangement joins TRBV5-4 to TRBJ1-3, with D tentatively TRBD1 (6 bases). Between the trimmed V and J ends, which lost 3 bases and 2 bases, there was a span of 18 bases. CDR3 length equals 17 residues. The germline gives CDR1 SGHNT, CDR2 YYREEE (reference sequence). This CDR3 is CASSWGGGRLAGNTIYF. For the CDR3, the DNA is TGTGCCAGCAGCTGGGGCGGGGGCCGGCTGGCTGGAAACACCATATATTTT.

This clone was recorded only once. The chain recombines TRBV15 with TRBJ1-4; the match to TRBD1 covers 7 bases. The CDR3 covers 15 residues. V gave up 4 bases and J gave up 4 bases; unmatched junction bases: 6. Looked up from germline, CDR1 is LNHNV and CDR2 is YYDKDF (reference sequence). DNA of the CDR3: TGTGCCACCAGCAAATACAGGGGTCGTAATGAAAAACTGTTTTTT. Translating gives CATSKYRGRNEKLFF.

V gene TRBV4-2 combines with J gene TRBJ2-7; D unresolved. Trimming removed 4 bases at V and 2 bases at J, with 15 bases between. CDR3 length: 15 residues. Looked up from germline, CDR1 is LGHNA and CDR2 is YNFKEQ. The CDR3 here is CASSPYPGGTYEQYF. CDR3 in DNA: TGTGCCAGCAGCCCCTATCCCGGCGGCACCTACGAGCAGTACTTC.

The chain links TRBV15 to TRBJ1-1; D is undetermined. Trimming left V 2 bases short and J 7 bases short, with 23 bases between. CDR1 and CDR2 from the germline V gene are LNHNV and YYDKDF (reference sequence). This CDR3 is built from 17 residues. As DNA, the CDR3 is TGTGCCACCAGCAGACGCTACGGCAGCGAGCCTGGGAGTGAAGCTTTCTTT. Its protein product is CATSRRYGSEPGSEAFF.

The chain links TRBV5-4 to TRBJ1-2; the D gene is possibly TRBD1 (6 bases). The CDR3 is 16 residues long. The germline V and J ends were trimmed by 3 bases and 0 bases, with 15 bases remaining between them. Germline V gene sequence: CDR1 SGHNT, CDR2 YYREEE (reference sequence). The CDR3 region has the DNA TGTGCCAGCAGCTGGAAGCAGGGGCCAGCTAACTATGGCTACACCTTC. Protein: CASSWKQGPANYGYTF.

The chain has TRBV10-2 and TRBJ2-5, with 9 bases lining up with TRBD2. Germline loops: CDR1 WSHSY, CDR2 SAAADI. V was pared by 1 base and J by 3 bases, with 6 bases of the junction left unmatched. The CDR3 length is 16 residues. CDR3 sequence reads: CASSEWVAGAKETQYF. The CDR3 DNA is TGCGCCAGCAGTGAGTGGGTAGCGGGGGCGAAAGAGACCCAGTACTTC.

V is TRBV5-4 and J is TRBJ1-2, with D maybe TRBD1 (5 bases). The CDR3 spans 13 residues. V lost 4 bases and J lost 4, with 11 bases in between. From germline, CDR1 is SGHNT and CDR2 YYREEE (reference sequence). CDR3 region: CASSQTEVYGYTF. For the CDR3, the DNA is TGTGCCAGCAGCCAGACAGAAGTCTATGGCTACACCTTC.

The J gene is TRBJ2-7, the V gene TRBV7-6; 7 bases fit TRBD1. The trim removed 2 bases at V and 2 bases at J, leaving 3 bases unmatched. CDR1 is SGHVS and CDR2 is FNYEAQ in the germline V gene. The CDR3 extends over 14 amino acids. Written as DNA, the CDR3 is TGTGCCAGCAGCTTAAGACAGGGTCCCTACGAGCAGTACTTC. Protein: CASSLRQGPYEQYF.

The chain recombines TRBV19 with TRBJ1-1; D unresolved. V lost 7 bases, J lost 4 bases, and 7 bases lay in between. This CDR3 region has 11 residues. Germline CDR1 reads LNHDA; CDR2 reads SQIVND (reference sequence). The CDR3 region has the DNA TGTGCCAGTATGCGGTCCACTGAAGCTTTCTTT. Protein product: CASMRSTEAFF. The whole variable domain, remainder taken from reference TRBV19 and TRBJ1-1, is DGGITQSPKYLFRKEGQNVTLSCEQNLNHDAMYWYRQDPGQGLRLIYYSQIVNDFQKGDIAEGYSVSREKKESFPLTVTSAQKNPTAFYLCASMRSTEAFFGQGTRLTVV.

This chain joins TRBV19 and TRBJ1-1; possibly TRBD1 for D (5 bases). The length of the CDR3 is 12 residues. Trimming removed 8 bases at V and 5 bases at J, with 12 bases between. Per the germline V gene, CDR1 is LNHDA and CDR2 is SQIVND (reference sequence). The DNA for the CDR3 is TGTGCCAGTCGTGGGGGGGGTACTGAAGCTTTCTTT. Its protein is CASRGGGTEAFF.

The rearrangement links TRBV19 to TRBJ2-2; 8 positions match TRBD2. CDR1 LNHDA and CDR2 SQIVND come from the germline V gene (reference sequence). V was pared by 4 bases and J by 4 bases, with 5 bases of the junction left unmatched. The CDR3 covers 15 residues. CDR3 DNA: TGTGCCAGTAGTACTAAAGCGGGGGTCACCGGGGAGCTGTTTTTT. It yields the protein CASSTKAGVTGELFF.

The J gene is TRBJ1-1, the V gene TRBV11-2; D is undetermined. The V gene's germline CDR1 is SGHAT and CDR2 FQNNGV. The CDR3 has 14 residues. Trimming took 1 base from V and 1 from J, leaving 7 bases between them. CDR3 DNA sequence: TGTGCCAGCAGCTTAGTCGGTGGGAACACTGAAGCTTTCTTT. It codes for CASSLVGGNTEAFF. Full variable domain (outside the CDR3, taken from reference TRBV11-2 and TRBJ1-1): EAGVAQSPRYKIIEKRQSVAFWCNPISGHATLYWYQQILGQGPKLLIQFQNNGVVDDSQLPKDRFSAERLKGVDSTLKIQPAKLEDSAVYLCASSLVGGNTEAFFGQGTRLTVV.

This chain uses TRBV6-1 with TRBJ2-1; a weak D match, TRBD1 (5 bases). The CDR3 sequence is 14 residues long. V was clipped by 6 bases and J by 5 bases, with 14 bases between them. The germline CDR1 and CDR2 sequences are MNHNS and SASEGT. CDR3 protein: CASRKQSQDNEQFF. CDR3 DNA: TGTGCCAGCAGGAAGCAATCACAGGACAATGAGCAGTTCTTC.

The genes are TRBV7-8 and TRBJ2-2; 9 bases line up with TRBD2. CDR1 is SGHVS and CDR2 is FQNEAQ in the germline V gene. The CDR3 covers 21 residues. V was clipped by 1 base and J by 1 base; unmatched bases: 16. The CDR3 nucleotides read TGTGCCAGCAGCTTAGATGTCAGGGGATTCCTAGCGGGGCTGAACACCGGGGAGCTGTTTTTT. This gives the protein CASSLDVRGFLAGLNTGELFF.

V usage is TRBV7-9 and J usage is TRBJ2-1; TRBD2 agrees at 8 bases. Germline V gene data show CDR1 as SEHNR and CDR2 as FQNEAQ (reference sequence). This CDR3 has 16 amino acids. The ends lost 4 bases at V and 6 bases at J; junction bases unmatched: 11. The CDR3 DNA sequence: TGTGCCAGCAGCTCCCTTGGGACTAGTTCGATCAATGAGCAGTTCTTC. Translating gives CASSSLGTSSINEQFF. Full variable domain (remainder filled in from reference TRBV7-9 and TRBJ2-1): DTGVSQNPRHKITKRGQNVTFRCDPISEHNRLYWYRQTLGQGPEFLTYFQNEAQLEKSRLLSDRFSAERPKGSFSTLEIQRTEQGDSAMYLCASSSLGTSSINEQFFGPGTRLTVL.